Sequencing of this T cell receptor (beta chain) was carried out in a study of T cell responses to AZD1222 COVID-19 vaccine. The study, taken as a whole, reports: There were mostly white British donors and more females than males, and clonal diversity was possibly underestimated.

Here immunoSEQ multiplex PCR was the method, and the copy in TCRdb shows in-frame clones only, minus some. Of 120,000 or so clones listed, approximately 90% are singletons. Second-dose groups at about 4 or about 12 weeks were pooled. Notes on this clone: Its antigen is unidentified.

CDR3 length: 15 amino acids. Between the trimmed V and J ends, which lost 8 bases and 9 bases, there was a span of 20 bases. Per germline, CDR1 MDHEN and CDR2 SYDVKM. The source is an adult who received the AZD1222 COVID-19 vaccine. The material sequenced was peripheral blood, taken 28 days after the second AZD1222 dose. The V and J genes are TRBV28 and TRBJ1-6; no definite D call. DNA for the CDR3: TGTGCCAGCTGGAGTGGGCAGCAAGGGTTTTCACCCCTCCACTTT. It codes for CASWSGQQGFSPLHF. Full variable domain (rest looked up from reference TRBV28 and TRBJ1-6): DVKVTQSSRYLVKRTGEKVFLECVQDMDHENMFWYRQDPGLGLRLIYFSYDVKMKEKGDIPEGYSVSREKKERFSLILESASTNQTSMYLCASWSGQQGFSPLHFGNGTRLTVT.